This entry describes one T cell receptor beta chain. The CDR3 consists of 15 residues. The V end was cut by 4 bases, the J end by 2 bases, with 12 bases between. Germline CDR1 and CDR2: SEHNR and FQNEAQ (reference sequence). TCRdb reanalysed the 5' RACE reads using MiXCR and keeps one entry per CDR3 protein. The table records under 300,000 distinct CDR3 sequences, over 9% of them present only once. The sample is drawn from a study of T-cell memory formation after mild COVID-19. Study-level background: Largely donor-specific TCR clusters were found.

The sample was PBMCs or a T cell subset sorted from them (not recorded which). The source is a young man who had mild COVID-19 (a few samples of this study predate the infection). Cell type and time point are not known. The genes are TRBV7-9 and TRBJ2-1; TRBD2 might be the D (6 bases). The DNA of the CDR3 is TGTGCCAGCAGCTCCCCCGGGAGTCCCTACAATGAGCAGTTCTTC. It encodes CASSSPGSPYNEQFF.